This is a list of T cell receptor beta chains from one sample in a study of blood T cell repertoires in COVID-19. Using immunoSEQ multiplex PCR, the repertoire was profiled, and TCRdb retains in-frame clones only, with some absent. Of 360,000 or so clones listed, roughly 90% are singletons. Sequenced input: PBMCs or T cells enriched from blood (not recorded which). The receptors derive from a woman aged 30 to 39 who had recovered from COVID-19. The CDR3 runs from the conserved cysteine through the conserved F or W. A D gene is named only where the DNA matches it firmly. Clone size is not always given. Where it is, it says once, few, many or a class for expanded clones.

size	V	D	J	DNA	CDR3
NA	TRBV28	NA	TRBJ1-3	TGTGCCAGCAGTCCCCCTGGGGAGGGATTTGGAAACACCATATATTTT	CASSPPGEGFGNTIYF
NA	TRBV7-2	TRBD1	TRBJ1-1	TGTGCCAGCAGCTTACAGCGAGGACAGGGAGCTTTCTTT	CASSLQRGQGAFF
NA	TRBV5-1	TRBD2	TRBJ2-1	TGCGCCAGCAGCTTGGCTAGCGGGAGCAGTCGCAATGAGCAGTTCTTC	CASSLASGSSRNEQFF
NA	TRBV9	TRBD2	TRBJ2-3	TGTGCCAGCAGCGTAGCTCTTGCGGGGGGGACTAGCACAGATACGCAGTATTTT	CASSVALAGGTSTDTQYF
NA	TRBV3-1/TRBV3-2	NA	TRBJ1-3	TGTGCCAGCAGCCAAGCTGTGGGAAACACCATATATTTT	CASSQAVGNTIYF
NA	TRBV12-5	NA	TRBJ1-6	TGTGCTAGTGGTTTGGTAGCCCCCAACTCCTATAATTCACCCCTCCACTTT	CASGLVAPNSYNSPLHF
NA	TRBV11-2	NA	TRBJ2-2	TGTGCCAGCAGCTTAGGTGGTAGCGGAAACACCGGGGAGCTGTTTTTT	CASSLGGSGNTGELFF
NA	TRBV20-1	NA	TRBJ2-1	TGCAGTGCTAGGGGGCGGAATGAGCAGTTCTTC	CSARGRNEQFF
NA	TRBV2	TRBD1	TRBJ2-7	TGTGCCAGCAATGGGGGGACAGGGGTCGAGCAGTACTTC	CASNGGTGVEQYF
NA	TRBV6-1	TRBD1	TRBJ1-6	TGTGCCAGCAGTGAGGACAGGGTTCCCGGGTTT	CASSEDRVPGF
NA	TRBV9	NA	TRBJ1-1	TGTGCCAGCAGCGTAGAACTCGGGGGCACTGAAGCTTTCTTT	CASSVELGGTEAFF
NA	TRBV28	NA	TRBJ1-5	TGTGCCAGCAGTTTCCAGGGGATGGTGCGGCTGGATCAGCCCCAGCATTTT	CASSFQGMVRLDQPQHF
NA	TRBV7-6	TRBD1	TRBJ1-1	TGTGCCAGCAGCTTAGTGCTCGAGGGCAGGGGGCACAACACTGAAGCTTTCTTT	CASSLVLEGRGHNTEAFF
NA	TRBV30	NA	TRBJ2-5	TGTGCCTATCTAATCCAAGAGACCCAGTACTTC	CAYLIQETQYF
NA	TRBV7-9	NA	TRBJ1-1	TGTGCCAGCAGCTCCTTCACGGGGACTGAAGCTTTCTTT	CASSSFTGTEAFF
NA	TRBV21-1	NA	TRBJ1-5	TGTGCCAGCAGCAAAGTTAGGCCCCAGCATTTT	CASSKVRPQHF
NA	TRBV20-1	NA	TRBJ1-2	TGCAGTGCTGGGTACGGGGAAGGCTACACCTTC	CSAGYGEGYTF
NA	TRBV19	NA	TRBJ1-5	TGTGCCAGTAGCCGGGGAGGCGGAGGAAGGCAGCCCCAGCATTTT	CASSRGGGGRQPQHF
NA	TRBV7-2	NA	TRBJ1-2	TGTGCCAGCAGCACTACAGGGAACTATGGCTACACCTTC	CASSTTGNYGYTF
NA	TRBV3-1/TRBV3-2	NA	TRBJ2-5	TGTGCCAGCAGCTTCAGGGGGGAACAAGAGACCCAGTACTTC	CASSFRGEQETQYF
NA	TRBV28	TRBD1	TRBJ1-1	TGTGCCAGTGCAACAGGGGACACTGAAGCTTTCTTT	CASATGDTEAFF
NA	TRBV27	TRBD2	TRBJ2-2	TGTGCCAGCAGCCGTATGACTAGCGGGACCGGCGCCGGGGAGCTGTTTTTT	CASSRMTSGTGAGELFF
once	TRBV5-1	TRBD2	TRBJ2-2	TGCGCCAGCAGCTTGACAGCGGGAGACACCGGGGAGCTGTTTTTT	CASSLTAGDTGELFF
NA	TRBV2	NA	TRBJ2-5	TGTGCCAGCAGTGAAAGGGTCAGGGGTGAGACCCAGTACTTC	CASSERVRGETQYF
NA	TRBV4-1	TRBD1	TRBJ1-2	TGCGCCAGCAGCCAAGTACAGGGGGGGAACTATGGCTACACCTTC	CASSQVQGGNYGYTF
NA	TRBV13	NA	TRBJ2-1	TGTGCCAGCAGCTTCAGGAGGGAAGCTGTCAATGAGCAGTTCTTC	CASSFRREAVNEQFF
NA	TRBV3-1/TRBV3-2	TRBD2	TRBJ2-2	TGTGCCAGCAGCCTTGCGGGAGTAACCGGGGAGCTGTTTTTT	CASSLAGVTGELFF
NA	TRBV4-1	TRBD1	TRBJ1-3	TGCGCCAGCAGCCAAGCCCCACCCGGGACAGGTCTTAGGGACTCTGGAAACACCATATATTTT	CASSQAPPGTGLRDSGNTIYF
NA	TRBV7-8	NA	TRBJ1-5	TGTGCCAGCAGCGTTGCAGGTAGCAATCAGCCCCAGCATTTT	CASSVAGSNQPQHF
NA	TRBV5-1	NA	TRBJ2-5	TGCGCCAGCAGCTCCAACCCAGGGGAAGAGACCCAGTACTTC	CASSSNPGEETQYF
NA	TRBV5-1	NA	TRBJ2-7	TGCGCCAGCAGCTTCGGTAACGAGCAGTACTTC	CASSFGNEQYF
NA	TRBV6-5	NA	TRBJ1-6	TGTGCCAGCAGTCCACAGGGAGGGTTTTCACCCCTCCACTTT	CASSPQGGFSPLHF
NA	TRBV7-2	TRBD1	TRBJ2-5	TGTGCCAGCAGCCTAGAGAGGACAGGAAAAGAGACCCAGTACTTC	CASSLERTGKETQYF
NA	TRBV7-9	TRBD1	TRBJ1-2	TGTGCCAGCAGCCCATACAGGGGCGTGAACTATGGCTACACCTTC	CASSPYRGVNYGYTF
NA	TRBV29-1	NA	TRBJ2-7	TGCAGCTTCTCCCTGATGGGACACCGACCCCAGTCGGTCGGCGAGCAGTACTTC	CSFSLMGHRPQSVGEQYF
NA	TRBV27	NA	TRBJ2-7	TGTGCCAGCAGTTTGAATTGGCAGGGGTACCACGAGCAGTACTTC	CASSLNWQGYHEQYF
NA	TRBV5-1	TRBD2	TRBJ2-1	TGCGCCAGCAGCCCGACTAGCGGGAGTATAAATGAGCAGTTCTTC	CASSPTSGSINEQFF
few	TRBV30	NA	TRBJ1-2	TGTGCCTGGAATACTAACTATGGCTACACCTTC	CAWNTNYGYTF
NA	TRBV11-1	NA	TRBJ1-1	TGTGCCAGCACCAAACCGCGGGAAGTGAACACTGAAGCTTTCTTT	CASTKPREVNTEAFF
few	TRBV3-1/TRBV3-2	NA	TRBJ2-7	TGTGCCAGCAGCCAAGCTGGCCCTCGCGAGCAGTACTTC	CASSQAGPREQYF
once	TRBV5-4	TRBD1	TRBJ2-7	TGTGCCAGCAGCTACGGGACAGGGGAGACCTACGAGCAGTACTTC	CASSYGTGETYEQYF
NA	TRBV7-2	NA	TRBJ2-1	TGTGCCAGCAGCTTAGACAGGGTGTCCTCCAATGAGCAGTTCTTC	CASSLDRVSSNEQFF
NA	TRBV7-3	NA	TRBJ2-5	TGTGCCAGCAGCTCGGGACTCCAAGAGACCCAGTACTTC	CASSSGLQETQYF
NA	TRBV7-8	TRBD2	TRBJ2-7	TGTGCCAGCAGCCCGTATAGCGGGATCCCCTACGAGCAGTACTTC	CASSPYSGIPYEQYF
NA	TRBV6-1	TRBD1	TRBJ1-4	TGTGCCAGCAGTGAGACAGGGAGCGAAAAACTGTTTTTT	CASSETGSEKLFF
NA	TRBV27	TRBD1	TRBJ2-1	TGTGCCAGCTTCACCACAGGGGGGTCCTACAATGAGCAGTTCTTC	CASFTTGGSYNEQFF
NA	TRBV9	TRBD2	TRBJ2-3	TGTGCCAGCAGCGTAAGGTCAGCGGGAGGTGATGCAGATACGCAGTATTTT	CASSVRSAGGDADTQYF
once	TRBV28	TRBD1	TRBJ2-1	TGTGCCAGCAGTTCCCGAACCGGACAGGGGGCATTCTCCTACAATGAGCAGTTCTTC	CASSSRTGQGAFSYNEQFF
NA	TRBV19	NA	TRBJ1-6	TGTGCCAGTAGGGCAGGGGTTAATTCACCCCTCCACTTT	CASRAGVNSPLHF
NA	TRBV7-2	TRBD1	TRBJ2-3	TGTGCCAGCATCCCTAGAGGGGGCTTTACAGATACGCAGTATTTT	CASIPRGGFTDTQYF
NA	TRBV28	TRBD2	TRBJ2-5	TGTGCCAGCAGGGAGAGGGGAGGGGAGACCCAGTACTTC	CASRERGGETQYF
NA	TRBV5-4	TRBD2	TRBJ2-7	TGTGCCAGCAGCGGAGGGACTAGCGGGGGGACCTACGAGCAGTACTTC	CASSGGTSGGTYEQYF
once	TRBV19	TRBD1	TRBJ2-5	TGTGCCAGTAGTATCGGGACAGGGCAAGAGACCCAGTACTTC	CASSIGTGQETQYF
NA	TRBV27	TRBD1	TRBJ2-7	TGTGCCAGCAGCGGACAGGGAGGCTACGAGCAGTACTTC	CASSGQGGYEQYF
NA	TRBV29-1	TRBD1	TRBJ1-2	TGCAGCGTTGTGTTCGGACAGGTCGATAACTATGGCTACACCTTC	CSVVFGQVDNYGYTF
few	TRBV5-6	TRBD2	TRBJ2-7	TGTGCCAGCACCCCAGTTCGGGGGGGTAACGAGCAGTACTTC	CASTPVRGGNEQYF
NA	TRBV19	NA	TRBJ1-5	TGTGCCAGTAAGACACAGGGAAATGGGGCGCCCCAGCATTTT	CASKTQGNGAPQHF
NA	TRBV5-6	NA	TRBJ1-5	TGTGCCAGCAGCTTCAGCATGCAGGGGAATCAGCCCCAGCATTTT	CASSFSMQGNQPQHF
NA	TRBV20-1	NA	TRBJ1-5	TGCAGTCTCGACGGAGGACGCGCCCAGCATTTT	CSLDGGRAQHF
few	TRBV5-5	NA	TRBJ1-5	TGTGCCAGCAGCTTGGGACAGGTGTTGTCGAGCAATCAGCCCCAGCATTTT	CASSLGQVLSSNQPQHF